These 18 T cell receptor beta chains came from one sample sequenced in a study of blood T cell repertoires in COVID-19 (dated by TCRdb to 2018 to 2021). Library prep was done by the immunoSEQ multiplex PCR assay. TCRdb's version of the immuneACCESS table is confined to in-frame rearrangements and falls short of the full clone set. An unresolved V gene accounts for under half of the shortfall where checked; the remainder is of unknown origin. In this sample the table shows under 150,000 clones, more than 90% of which occur a single time. The ten largest make up 4% to 5% of the sample. The sequenced sample was peripheral blood. These receptors all come from a man aged 55-75 years with COVID-19, enrolled during active disease.

V usage is TRBV7-3 and J usage is TRBJ2-5, with D tentatively TRBD1 (5 bases). The CDR3 extends over 14 amino acids. Germline V CDR1 and CDR2: SGHTA, FQGTGA. Trimming left V 7 bases short and J 3 bases short, with 15 bases between. This chain's CDR3 is CASIFDSREETQYF. CDR3 bases: TGTGCCAGCATCTTCGACAGTCGGGAAGAGACCCAGTACTTC. The variable domain in full, with the rest retrieved from reference TRBV7-3 and TRBJ2-5, is GAGVSQTPSNKVTEKGKYVELRCDPISGHTALYWYRQSLGQGPEFLIYFQGTGAADDSGLPNDRFFAVRPEGSVSTLKIQRTERGDSAVYLCASIFDSREETQYFGPGTRLLVL.

CDR3 sequence: CASSLERVDNEQFF. For the CDR3, the DNA is TGTGCCAGCAGCTTAGAGCGAGTTGACAATGAGCAGTTCTTC. The genes are TRBV11-2 and TRBJ2-1; D is undetermined. V was pared by 0 bases and J by 5 bases, with 8 bases between. The germline CDR1 and CDR2 sequences are SGHAT and FQNNGV. The CDR3 sequence is 14 residues long.

This clone was seen a few times. This chain links TRBV6-5 with TRBJ2-2; D remains unclear. The V and J ends lost 5 bases and 1 base respectively, with 8 bases between them. CDR1 is MNHEY and CDR2 is SVGAGI in the germline V gene. This CDR3 spans 14 amino acids. The DNA of the CDR3 is TGTGCCAGCAGTCCCGCACTGAACACCGGGGAGCTGTTTTTT. This translates into CASSPALNTGELFF.

This chain uses TRBV19 with TRBJ1-6; D remains unclear. The V gene's germline CDR1 is LNHDA and CDR2 SQIVND (reference sequence). This CDR3 comprises 14 residues. V was trimmed by 0 bases and J by 10 bases, leaving 10 bases between them. CDR3 region: CASSIDRSYSPLHF. The DNA of the CDR3 is TGTGCCAGTAGTATAGATCGGTCTTACTCACCCCTCCACTTT. Variable domain in full (rest from reference TRBV19 and TRBJ1-6): DGGITQSPKYLFRKEGQNVTLSCEQNLNHDAMYWYRQDPGQGLRLIYYSQIVNDFQKGDIAEGYSVSREKKESFPLTVTSAQKNPTAFYLCASSIDRSYSPLHFGNGTRLTVT.

This clone was seen only a few times. In DNA, the CDR3 is TGTGCCACCAGTTCTCGACAGGGACTAGGCGAGCAGTACTTC. Its protein product is CATSSRQGLGEQYF. V usage is TRBV24-1 and J usage is TRBJ2-7; possible D gene TRBD2, 8 bases. Trimming shortened V by 6 bases and J by 6 bases, and 17 bases separated the two germline ends. The CDR3 has 14 amino acids. Germline V lookup: CDR1 KGHDR, CDR2 SFDVKD.

The genes are TRBV11-2 and TRBJ2-4, with D maybe TRBD2 (5 bases). Germline CDR1 and CDR2: SGHAT and FQNNGV. Trimming shortened V by 5 bases and J by 9 bases, and 11 bases separated the two germline ends. The CDR3 runs to 12 residues. CDR3 DNA: TGTGCCAGCAGCCTCGCAGAGGGCATTCAGTACTTC. Translating gives CASSLAEGIQYF.

This chain links TRBV4-3 with TRBJ2-3; TRBD2 might be the D (7 bases). The V and J ends lost 8 bases and 5 bases respectively, with 20 bases between them. CDR3 length: 15 residues. The germline V gene has CDR1 LGHNA and CDR2 YSLEER. In DNA form, the CDR3 reads TGCGCCAGCCAGCAGGAGGGAGGGGGAGGAGATACGCAGTATTTT. Translation gives CASQQEGGGGDTQYF.

The CDR3, as DNA: TGTGCCAGCAGTTCCATCGGGACAGGCTCCTACGAGCAGTACTTC. This translates into CASSSIGTGSYEQYF. This chain uses TRBV28 with TRBJ2-7; 8 bases fit TRBD1. This CDR3 has 15 residues. V lost 4 bases and J lost 0; bases outside the gene matches: 5. Germline values: CDR1 MDHEN, CDR2 SYDVKM.

This chain links TRBV12-3 or TRBV12-4 with TRBJ2-1; D is perhaps TRBD1 (5 bases). The ends were cut back, 6 bases at V and 6 bases at J, with 9 bases in the middle. The CDR3 totals 12 residues. The chain's CDR3 is CASSPDSNEQFF. CDR3 DNA: TGTGCCAGCAGCCCCGACAGCAATGAGCAGTTCTTC.

This clone was seen only a few times. V usage is TRBV24-1 and J usage is TRBJ2-7; possibly TRBD1 for D (6 bases). The CDR3 has 14 residues. From germline, CDR1 is KGHDR and CDR2 SFDVKD. The V end was cut by 4 bases, the J end by 5 bases, with 14 bases between. Here the CDR3 DNA reads TGTGCCACCAGTGAAGTCAACAGGGAGAACGAGCAGTACTTC. Its translation is CATSEVNRENEQYF.

The chain employs TRBV5-8 and TRBJ2-3; the D gene is possibly TRBD2 (5 bases). The CDR3 totals 14 residues. Trimming left V 0 bases short and J 4 bases short, with 9 bases between. The V gene's germline CDR1 is SGHTS and CDR2 YDEGEE. CDR3 region: CASSLELRADTQYF. DNA for the CDR3: TGTGCCAGCAGCTTGGAGCTGCGGGCAGATACGCAGTATTTT.

The V and J genes are TRBV5-4 and TRBJ1-1; D gene uncertain. V dropped 4 bases and J dropped 1 base, with 11 bases sitting between them. This CDR3 is 14 amino acids long. The germline V gene has CDR1 SGHNT and CDR2 YYREEE (reference sequence). CDR3 in amino acids: CASSKPPGNTEAFF. The CDR3 DNA reads as TGTGCCAGCAGCAAGCCGCCGGGGAACACTGAAGCTTTCTTT.

The rearrangement links TRBV5-1 to TRBJ1-4; a possible D gene is TRBD1 (6 bases). The V and J ends lost 1 base and 5 bases respectively, with 12 bases between them. The CDR3 has 15 amino acids. In germline, CDR1 is SGHRS, CDR2 YFSETQ. The CDR3 sequence is CASSLLQGRNEKLFF. CDR3 DNA: TGCGCCAGCAGCTTGTTACAGGGTCGAAATGAAAAACTGTTTTTT.

This sequence joins TRBV18 and TRBJ2-7; TRBD1 aligns across 9 bases. V shed 4 bases and J 4 bases; nucleotides not matched to a gene: 2. Germline CDR1 is KGHSH and CDR2 is LQKENI. The CDR3 is 13 residues long. CDR3 in amino acids: CASSRGQGYEQYF. The DNA for the CDR3 is TGTGCCAGCTCACGGGGACAGGGTTACGAGCAGTACTTC.

The V call is TRBV7-2, the J call TRBJ1-2; D is unresolved. Germline-derived CDR1 and CDR2 are SGHTA and FQGNSA. Trimming took 0 bases from V and 3 from J, leaving 8 bases between them. This CDR3 comprises 14 residues. The CDR3 reads CASSLAPEDYGYTF. Here the CDR3 DNA reads TGTGCCAGCAGCTTAGCCCCAGAGGACTATGGCTACACCTTC.

This chain joins TRBV9 and TRBJ1-5, with 8 bases aligning to TRBD1. CDR1 is SGDLS and CDR2 is YYNGEE in the germline V gene. The CDR3 runs to 14 residues. With 2 bases clipped from V and 7 bases from J, the junction kept 5 bases outside the gene matches. CDR3 DNA: TGTGCCAGCAGCGTCGGACAGGGCTACCAGCCCCAGCATTTT. Translated, it gives CASSVGQGYQPQHF.

V usage is TRBV7-8 and J usage is TRBJ1-6; unclear D gene. Trimming stripped 1 base from V and 8 bases from J, with 9 bases between. The V gene's germline CDR1 is SGHVS and CDR2 FQNEAQ. This CDR3 comprises 14 residues. This chain's CDR3 is CASSLGRNHSPLHF. The CDR3 DNA follows: TGTGCCAGCAGCTTAGGCAGGAACCATTCACCCCTCCACTTT.

A single count supports this clone. The rearrangement uses TRBV7-2 and TRBJ1-1, with D unresolved. Germline values: CDR1 SGHTA, CDR2 FQGNSA. Trimming took off 1 base at V and 1 base at J, with 4 bases between the two ends. This CDR3 comprises 13 residues. CDR3 amino acids: CASSLDTNTEAFF. CDR3 nucleotide sequence: TGTGCCAGCAGCTTAGACACGAACACTGAAGCTTTCTTT. Full variable domain (outside the CDR3, taken from reference TRBV7-2 and TRBJ1-1): GAGVSQSPSNKVTEKGKDVELRCDPISGHTALYWYRQSLGQGLEFLIYFQGNSAPDKSGLPSDRFSAERTGGSVSTLTIQRTQQEDSAVYLCASSLDTNTEAFFGQGTRLTVV.